This T cell receptor beta chain originates from a study of T-cell memory formation after mild COVID-19. Study overall: TCR clusters mostly belonged to single donors.

The CDR3 extends over 13 amino acids. V was cut by 4 bases and J by 11 bases, with 17 bases left in between. Germline V gene data show CDR1 as SGHTA and CDR2 as FQGNSA. A 5'RACE reaction primed in the constant segment made cDNA libraries of TCR alpha and TCR beta, and these carried sample barcodes and UMIs. TCRdb reprocessed the 5' RACE reads with MiXCR, giving one entry per CDR3 protein. Here the sample spans about 110,000 distinct CDR3 sequences, about a sixth being singletons. In its sample, this clonotype was seen a few times. Antigen: not known. Findings and limits, study-wide: Pre-infection memory harbored some responding clones, suggesting cross-reactive memory joined.

Sequencing was carried out using PBMCs or a T cell subset sorted from them (not recorded which). The sequence was collected from a man younger than 35 who had mild COVID-19 (a few samples of this study predate the infection). Cell type and time point are not known. The rearrangement uses TRBV7-2 and TRBJ2-5, with D maybe TRBD1 (6 bases). The DNA of the CDR3 is TGTGCCAGCAGCTCCTCCGGACCAGGGGTTCAGTACTTC. It translates to CASSSSGPGVQYF.